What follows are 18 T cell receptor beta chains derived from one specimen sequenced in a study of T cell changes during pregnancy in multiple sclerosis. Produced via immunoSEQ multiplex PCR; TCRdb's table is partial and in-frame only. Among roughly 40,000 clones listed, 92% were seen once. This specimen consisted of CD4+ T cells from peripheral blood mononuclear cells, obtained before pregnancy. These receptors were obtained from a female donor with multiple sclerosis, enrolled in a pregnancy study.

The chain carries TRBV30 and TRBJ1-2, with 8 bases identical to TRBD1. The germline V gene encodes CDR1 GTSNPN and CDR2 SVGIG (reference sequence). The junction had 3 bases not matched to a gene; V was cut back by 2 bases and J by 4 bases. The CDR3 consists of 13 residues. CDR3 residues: CAWSITGGYGYTF. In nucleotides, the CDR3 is TGTGCCTGGAGTATAACAGGGGGCTATGGCTACACCTTC.

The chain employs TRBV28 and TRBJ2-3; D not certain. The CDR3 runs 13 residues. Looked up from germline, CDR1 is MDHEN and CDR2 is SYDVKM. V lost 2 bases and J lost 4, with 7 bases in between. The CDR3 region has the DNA TGTGCCAGCAGTTTACAGTTCCCAGATACGCAGTATTTT. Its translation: CASSLQFPDTQYF.

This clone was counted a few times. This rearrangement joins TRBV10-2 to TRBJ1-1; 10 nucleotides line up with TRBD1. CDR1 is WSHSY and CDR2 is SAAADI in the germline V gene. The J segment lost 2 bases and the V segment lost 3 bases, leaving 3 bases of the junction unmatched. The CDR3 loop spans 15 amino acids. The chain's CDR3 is CASSDRDRGNTEAFF. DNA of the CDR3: TGCGCCAGCAGTGACCGGGACAGGGGAAACACTGAAGCTTTCTTT.

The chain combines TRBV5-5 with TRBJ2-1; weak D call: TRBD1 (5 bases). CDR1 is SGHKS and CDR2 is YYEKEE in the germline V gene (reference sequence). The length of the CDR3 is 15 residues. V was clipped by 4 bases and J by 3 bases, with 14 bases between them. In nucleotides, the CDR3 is TGTGCCAGCAGCGTTAACACAGGATACTACAATGAGCAGTTCTTC. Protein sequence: CASSVNTGYYNEQFF.

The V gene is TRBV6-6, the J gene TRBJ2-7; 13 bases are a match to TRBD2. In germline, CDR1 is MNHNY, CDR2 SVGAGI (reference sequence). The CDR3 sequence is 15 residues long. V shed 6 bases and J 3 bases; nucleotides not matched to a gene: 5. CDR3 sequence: CASSTGTSGIYEQYF. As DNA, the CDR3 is TGTGCCAGCAGCACCGGGACTAGCGGGATCTACGAGCAGTACTTC.

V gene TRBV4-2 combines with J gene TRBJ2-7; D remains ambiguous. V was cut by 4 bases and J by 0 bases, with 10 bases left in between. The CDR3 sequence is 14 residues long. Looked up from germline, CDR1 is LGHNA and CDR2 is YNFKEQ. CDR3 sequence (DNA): TGTGCCAGCAGCCCCCAAGCGAGCTCCTACGAGCAGTACTTC. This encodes CASSPQASSYEQYF.

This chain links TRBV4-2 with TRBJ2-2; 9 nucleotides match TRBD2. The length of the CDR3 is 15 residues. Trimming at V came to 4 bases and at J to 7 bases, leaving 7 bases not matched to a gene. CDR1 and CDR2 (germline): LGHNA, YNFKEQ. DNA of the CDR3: TGTGCCAGCAGCCCTCTAGCGGGAAAAGGCGGGGAGCTGTTTTTT. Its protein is CASSPLAGKGGELFF.

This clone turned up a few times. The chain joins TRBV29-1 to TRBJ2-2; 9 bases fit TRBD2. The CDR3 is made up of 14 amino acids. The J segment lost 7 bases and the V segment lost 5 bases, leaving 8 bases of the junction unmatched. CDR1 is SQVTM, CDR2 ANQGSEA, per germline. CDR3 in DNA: TGCAGCGTTAGACTCGGGACTAGCTTCGGGGAGCTGTTTTTT. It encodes CSVRLGTSFGELFF.

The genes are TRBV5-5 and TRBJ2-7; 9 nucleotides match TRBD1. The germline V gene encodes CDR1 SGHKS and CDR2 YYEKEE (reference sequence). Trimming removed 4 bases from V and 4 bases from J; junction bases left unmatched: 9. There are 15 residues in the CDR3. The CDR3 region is CASSETGTGIYEQYF. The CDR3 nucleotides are TGTGCCAGCAGCGAAACCGGGACAGGGATTTACGAGCAGTACTTC.

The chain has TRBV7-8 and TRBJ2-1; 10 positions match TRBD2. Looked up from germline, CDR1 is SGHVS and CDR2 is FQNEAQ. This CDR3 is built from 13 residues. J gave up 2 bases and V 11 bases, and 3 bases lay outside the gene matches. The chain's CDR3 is CAGGLAPYNEQFF. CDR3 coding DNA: TGTGCCGGGGGACTAGCGCCCTACAATGAGCAGTTCTTC.

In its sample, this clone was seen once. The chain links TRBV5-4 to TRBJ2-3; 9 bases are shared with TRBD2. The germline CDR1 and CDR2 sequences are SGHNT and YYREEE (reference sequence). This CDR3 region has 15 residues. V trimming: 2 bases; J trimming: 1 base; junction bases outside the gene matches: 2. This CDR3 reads CASSLRTSGTDTQYF. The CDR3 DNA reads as TGTGCCAGCAGCTTAAGGACTAGCGGCACAGATACGCAGTATTTT.

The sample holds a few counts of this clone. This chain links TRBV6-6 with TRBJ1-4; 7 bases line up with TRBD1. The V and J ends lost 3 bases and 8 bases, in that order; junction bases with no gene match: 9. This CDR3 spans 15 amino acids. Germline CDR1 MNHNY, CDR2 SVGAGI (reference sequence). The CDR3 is CASSYPTGRKEKLFF. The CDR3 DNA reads TGTGCCAGCAGTTATCCGACAGGGCGGAAGGAAAAACTGTTTTTT.

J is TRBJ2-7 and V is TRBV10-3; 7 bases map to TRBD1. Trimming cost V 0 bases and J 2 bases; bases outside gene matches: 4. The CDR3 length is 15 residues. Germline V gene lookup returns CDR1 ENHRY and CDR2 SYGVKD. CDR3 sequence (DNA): TGTGCCATCAGTGAGTCAGGGGGCGGAGCCTACGAGCAGTACTTC. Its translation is CAISESGGGAYEQYF.

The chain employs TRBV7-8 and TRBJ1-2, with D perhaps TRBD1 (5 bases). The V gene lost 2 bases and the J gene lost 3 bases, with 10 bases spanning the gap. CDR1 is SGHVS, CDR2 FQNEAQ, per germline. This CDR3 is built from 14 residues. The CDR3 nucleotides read TGTGCCAGCAGCTTACAGGGTCCGGACTATGGCTACACCTTC. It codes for CASSLQGPDYGYTF.

In DNA form, the CDR3 reads TGTGCCAGCTCACCTTGGGACGGTAGCGGGATCCACAATGAGCAGTTCTTC. Its translation: CASSPWDGSGIHNEQFF. The chain couples TRBV18 to TRBJ2-1; TRBD2 aligns across 8 bases. V lost 3 bases, J lost 5 bases, and 12 bases stayed unmatched. This CDR3 has 17 amino acids. Germline CDR1 reads KGHSH; CDR2 reads LQKENI.

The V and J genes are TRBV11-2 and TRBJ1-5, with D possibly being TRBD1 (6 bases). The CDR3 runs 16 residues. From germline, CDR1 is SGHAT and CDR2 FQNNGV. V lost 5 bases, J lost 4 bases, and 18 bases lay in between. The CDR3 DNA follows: TGTGCCAGCAGCCGAGACGCCGGGACACTAAATCAGCCCCAGCATTTT. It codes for CASSRDAGTLNQPQHF. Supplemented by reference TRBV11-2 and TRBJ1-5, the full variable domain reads EAGVAQSPRYKIIEKRQSVAFWCNPISGHATLYWYQQILGQGPKLLIQFQNNGVVDDSQLPKDRFSAERLKGVDSTLKIQPAKLEDSAVYLCASSRDAGTLNQPQHFGDGTRLSIL.

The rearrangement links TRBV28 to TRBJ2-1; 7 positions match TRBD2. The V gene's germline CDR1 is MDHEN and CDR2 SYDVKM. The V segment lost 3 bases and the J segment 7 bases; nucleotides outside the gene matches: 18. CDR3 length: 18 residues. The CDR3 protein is CASSLPRLARAHTNEQFF. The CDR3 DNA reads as TGTGCCAGCAGTTTGCCCCGACTAGCCCGAGCCCACACGAATGAGCAGTTCTTC.

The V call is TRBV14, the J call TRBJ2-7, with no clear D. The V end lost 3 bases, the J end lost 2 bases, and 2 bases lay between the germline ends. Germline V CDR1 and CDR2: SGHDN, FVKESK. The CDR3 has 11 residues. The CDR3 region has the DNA TGTGCCAGCAGCCACGCCTACGAGCAGTACTTC. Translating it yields CASSHAYEQYF.